Presented here are 32 T cell receptor beta chains from one specimen sequenced in a study of blood T cell repertoires in COVID-19. Here immunoSEQ multiplex PCR was the method, and the copy in TCRdb shows in-frame clones only, minus some. The table records more than 200,000 clones, about 88% of them present only once. Specimen: peripheral blood. The receptor set was obtained from a man between 65 and 85 years old with acute or convalescent COVID-19.

This chain uses TRBV2 with TRBJ2-2; 7 bases line up with TRBD2. Per germline, CDR1 SNHLY and CDR2 FYNNEI. CDR3 length: 15 amino acids. V was clipped by 4 bases and J by 4 bases; unmatched bases: 6. The CDR3 bases are TGTGCCAGCAGTGGACAACCGGGGGGCACCGGGGAGCTGTTTTTT. As protein: CASSGQPGGTGELFF.

The chain employs TRBV6-6 and TRBJ1-3; TRBD1 agrees at 8 bases. Germline CDR1 is MNHNY and CDR2 is SVGAGI (reference sequence). Trimming took 6 bases from V and 4 from J; bases not matched to a gene: 8. The CDR3 runs 15 residues. DNA for the CDR3: TGTGCCAGCAGCCCCAGGGGGCTTGGAGGAAACACCATATATTTT. It yields the protein CASSPRGLGGNTIYF.

This sequence joins TRBV19 and TRBJ1-5; the D is unclear. Germline V gives CDR1 LNHDA, CDR2 SQIVND (reference sequence). This CDR3 contains 14 residues. V lost 3 bases, J lost 3 bases, and 9 bases lay in between. The CDR3 protein is CASSILELNQPQHF. The CDR3, as DNA: TGTGCCAGTAGTATCTTGGAGCTCAATCAGCCCCAGCATTTT.

The rearrangement links TRBV7-2 to TRBJ1-2; D unclear. Germline CDR1 reads SGHTA; CDR2 reads FQGNSA. The germline V and J ends were trimmed by 5 bases and 1 base, with 8 bases remaining between them. This CDR3 contains 13 residues. Written as DNA, the CDR3 is TGTGCCAGCAGCCCCCGGGGTAACTATGGCTACACCTTC. Translating gives CASSPRGNYGYTF.

This clone was found once. The genes are TRBV5-1 and TRBJ2-1, with TRBD2 matching 8 bases. J lost 9 bases, V lost 3 bases, and 14 bases had no gene match. CDR1 and CDR2 (germline): SGHRS, YFSETQ. This CDR3 contains 16 residues. The CDR3, as DNA: TGCGCCAGCAGCTCTTCGGGAGGGCCGTCGCTCAGTGAGCAGTTCTTC. Its translation: CASSSSGGPSLSEQFF.

The genes are TRBV19 and TRBJ1-1; 7 bases match TRBD1. Germline loops: CDR1 LNHDA, CDR2 SQIVND (reference sequence). CDR3 size: 15 residues. Germline trimming cut 7 bases from V and 0 bases from J; bases unmatched to any gene: 8. The CDR3 is CASTRTGTVNTEAFF. DNA for the CDR3: TGTGCCAGTACCCGAACAGGGACAGTGAACACTGAAGCTTTCTTT.

The rearrangement uses TRBV3-1 (or the pseudogene TRBV3-2) and TRBJ1-1, with 7 bases matching TRBD1. This CDR3 is 15 amino acids long. The germline V gene encodes CDR1 LGHDT and CDR2 YNNKEL (reference sequence). J gave up 7 bases and V 0 bases, and 8 bases lay outside the gene matches. CDR3 residues: CASSQDRTGYFEAFF. CDR3 DNA sequence: TGTGCCAGCAGCCAAGATCGGACAGGATACTTTGAAGCTTTCTTT.

The chain employs TRBV7-9 and TRBJ2-6, with D tentatively TRBD2 (5 bases). The CDR3 loop spans 15 amino acids. The germline V gene has CDR1 SEHNR and CDR2 FQNEAQ (reference sequence). Trimming removed 5 bases at V and 2 bases at J, with 10 bases between. The CDR3 sequence: CASSPAGTGANVLTF. DNA of the CDR3: TGTGCCAGCAGCCCAGCCGGGACTGGGGCCAACGTCCTGACTTTC.

This rearrangement joins TRBV19 to TRBJ1-5; 10 bases are shared with TRBD1. The length of the CDR3 is 14 residues. CDR1 is LNHDA, CDR2 SQIVND, per germline (reference sequence). V was pared by 4 bases and J by 7 bases, with 4 bases of the junction left unmatched. The CDR3 nucleotides are TGTGCCAGTAGTAGGGGACAGGGGAGGCAGCCCCAGCATTTT. As protein: CASSRGQGRQPQHF.

The gene calls are TRBV29-1 and TRBJ2-7; 11 bases align to TRBD2. Losses at the gene ends were 4 bases for V and 0 bases for J; bases not matched to a gene: 17. Germline V CDR1 and CDR2: SQVTM, ANQGSEA. The length of the CDR3 is 19 residues. CDR3 nucleotide sequence: TGCAGCGTTGTGCCTAACGTCCCTAGCGGGAGGACCAGCTCCTACGAGCAGTACTTC. It specifies CSVVPNVPSGRTSSYEQYF.

V and J are TRBV6-5 and TRBJ2-7; 11 nucleotides match TRBD2. The junction had 5 bases not matched to a gene; V was cut back by 4 bases and J by 6 bases. The CDR3 has 14 residues. CDR1 MNHEY and CDR2 SVGAGI come from the germline V gene. CDR3 bases: TGTGCCAGCAGTTCACTAGCGGGAGAACCCGAGCAGTACTTC. Amino acids: CASSSLAGEPEQYF.

The genes are TRBV7-2 and TRBJ2-7; the D gene is possibly TRBD2 (6 bases). CDR1 is SGHTA and CDR2 is FQGNSA in the germline V gene. The CDR3 is 14 amino acids. V was trimmed by 2 bases and J by 5 bases, leaving 13 bases between them. The CDR3 DNA follows: TGTGCCAGCAGCTTAAACGCAGGGAGGAACGAGCAGTACTTC. As protein: CASSLNAGRNEQYF.

This clone came up once. This chain connects TRBV6-6 to TRBJ2-1; TRBD2 agrees at 7 bases. After removal of 4 bases from V and 5 bases from J, the junction contained 11 bases not matched to a gene. CDR1 and CDR2 (germline): MNHNY, SVGAGI (reference sequence). The CDR3 covers 16 residues. The CDR3 coding sequence is TGTGCCAGCAGTTTACTGGGGCTAGCGGCTAACAATGAGCAGTTCTTC. It yields the protein CASSLLGLAANNEQFF.

The V call is TRBV18, the J call TRBJ1-4, with 7 bases that match TRBD1. V lost 6 bases and J lost 3; bases outside the gene matches: 7. The CDR3 is 15 amino acids. Germline CDR1 and CDR2: KGHSH and LQKENI. CDR3: CASSPDRAPNEKLFF. CDR3 DNA sequence: TGTGCCAGCTCCCCCGACAGGGCACCTAATGAAAAACTGTTTTTT.

The J gene is TRBJ2-1, the V gene TRBV20-1; maybe TRBD1 (6 bases). Trimming shortened V by 3 bases and J by 7 bases, and 16 bases separated the two germline ends. The CDR3 extends over 14 amino acids. The V gene's germline CDR1 is DFQATT and CDR2 SNEGSKA (reference sequence). The DNA for the CDR3 is TGCAGTGCTAGTCGACAGGCCCCTGGGAATGAGCAGTTCTTC. Encoded protein: CSASRQAPGNEQFF.

The rearrangement links TRBV27 to TRBJ2-7; 8 positions agree with TRBD1. The CDR3 sequence is 16 residues long. Trimming at V came to 5 bases and at J to 1 base, leaving 10 bases not matched to a gene. Germline V gives CDR1 MNHEY, CDR2 SMNVEV (reference sequence). In nucleotides, the CDR3 is TGTGCCAGCAGTAAATTAGGGACAGGTTTATCCTACGAGCAGTACTTC. Protein sequence: CASSKLGTGLSYEQYF.

This rearrangement joins TRBV30 to TRBJ1-5; TRBD1 matches at 7 bases. Germline CDR1 GTSNPN, CDR2 SVGIG (reference sequence). V was pared by 5 bases and J by 4 bases, with 5 bases of the junction left unmatched. This CDR3 region has 13 residues. The CDR3 nucleotides read TGTGCCTGGGCCACAGGGGATAATCAGCCCCAGCATTTT. It is translated as CAWATGDNQPQHF. The full variable domain, in which reference TRBV30 and TRBJ1-5 provide the parts outside the CDR3, is SQTIHQWPATLVQPVGSPLSLECTVEGTSNPNLYWYRQAAGRGLQLLFYSVGIGQISSEVPQNLSASRPQDRQFILSSKKLLLSDSGFYLCAWATGDNQPQHFGDGTRLSIL.

J is TRBJ2-7 and V is TRBV12-3 or TRBV12-4, with unresolved D. The CDR3 length is 13 residues. The V gene lost 3 bases and the J gene lost 0 bases, with 6 bases spanning the gap. CDR3 sequence (DNA): TGTGCCAGCAGTTTTTCCAACTCCTACGAGCAGTACTTC. Protein product: CASSFSNSYEQYF.

As concerns this clone: The germline gene is not matched at one end of the junction; a read error may be the cause. The gene calls are TRBV3-1 (or the pseudogene TRBV3-2) and TRBJ2-7; 7 nucleotides line up with TRBD1. Germline V gene data show CDR1 as LGHDT and CDR2 as YNNKEL (reference sequence). The CDR3 sequence is 12 residues long. CDR3 sequence (DNA): TGTGCCAGCAGCCAGAATTGGGACAGCTTGAACTTC. Translated, it gives CASSQNWDSLNF.

The chain employs TRBV27 and TRBJ2-1; 10 bases align to TRBD2. Germline-derived CDR1 and CDR2 are MNHEY and SMNVEV (reference sequence). CDR3 size: 14 residues. Trimming took 3 bases from V and 10 from J; bases not matched to a gene: 6. The CDR3 reads CASSLSLAGSEQFF. Written as DNA, the CDR3 is TGTGCCAGCAGTTTGTCACTAGCGGGATCGGAGCAGTTCTTC.

V and J are TRBV4-1 and TRBJ1-4; TRBD1 matches at 7 bases. V gave up 5 bases and J gave up 3 bases; unmatched junction bases: 3. This CDR3 has 14 residues. In germline, CDR1 is MGHRA, CDR2 YSYEKL. CDR3 residues: CASSWTGSNEKLFF. In DNA, the CDR3 is TGCGCCAGCAGCTGGACAGGTTCTAATGAAAAACTGTTTTTT.

The rearrangement links TRBV10-1 to TRBJ1-1; D is ambiguous. Germline lookup yields CDR1 WNHNN and CDR2 SYGVQD (reference sequence). V dropped 0 bases and J dropped 0 bases, with 11 bases sitting between them. The CDR3 consists of 16 residues. The CDR3 protein is CASSESSGEMNTEAFF. The DNA for the CDR3 is TGCGCCAGCAGTGAGTCCTCCGGTGAAATGAACACTGAAGCTTTCTTT.

The genes are TRBV6-5 and TRBJ2-3, with 8 nucleotides matching TRBD2. Germline loops: CDR1 MNHEY, CDR2 SVGAGI. The CDR3 loop spans 15 amino acids. V trimming: 2 bases; J trimming: 4 bases; junction bases outside the gene matches: 5. The CDR3, as DNA: TGTGCCAGCAGTTACGGCGGGAGGCTGGCAGATACGCAGTATTTT. It encodes CASSYGGRLADTQYF.

V gene TRBV18 combines with J gene TRBJ2-7, with D perhaps matching TRBD1 (7 bases). V was pared by 6 bases and J by 7 bases, with 19 bases between. Looked up from germline, CDR1 is KGHSH and CDR2 is LQKENI. The length of the CDR3 is 14 residues. CDR3: CASSQGGSAGEQYF. For the CDR3, the DNA is TGTGCCAGCTCCCAGGGGGGCTCGGCGGGAGAGCAGTACTTC.

The V and J genes are TRBV7-2 and TRBJ1-6; D perhaps matches TRBD1 (5 bases). Deletions cut 3 bases from V and 13 bases from J, with 16 bases between. The CDR3 sequence is 14 residues long. Per germline, CDR1 SGHTA and CDR2 FQGNSA. CDR3 coding DNA: TGTGCCAGCAGCTTCTCCCTGACAGTAGCCCCCCTCCACTTT. Translated, it gives CASSFSLTVAPLHF.

The count of this clone is one. CDR3 nucleotide sequence: TGTGCCAGCAGCCAAGTCGCTACTATGAACACTGAAGCTTTCTTT. Translated, it gives CASSQVATMNTEAFF. The rearrangement uses TRBV16 and TRBJ1-1; D is uncertain. Germline values: CDR1 KGHSY, CDR2 FQNENV. V was cut by 2 bases and J by 0 bases, with 10 bases left in between. The CDR3 is 15 residues long.

V is TRBV5-1 and J is TRBJ2-7, with 9 bases lining up with TRBD1. V shed 0 bases, J shed 5 bases, and the junction held 12 bases outside the gene matches. Germline assignment: CDR1 SGHRS and CDR2 YFSETQ. This CDR3 comprises 17 residues. CDR3 in amino acids: CASSLELYMGQGNEQYF. As DNA, the CDR3 is TGCGCCAGCAGCTTGGAACTTTATATGGGACAGGGTAACGAGCAGTACTTC.

The chain couples TRBV7-9 to TRBJ1-1; tentatively, D is TRBD1 (6 bases). The CDR3 has 15 amino acids. Trimming removed 6 bases at V and 2 bases at J, with 16 bases between. Looked up from germline, CDR1 is SEHNR and CDR2 is FQNEAQ (reference sequence). CDR3 protein: CASSQNTGPNTEAFF. CDR3 DNA sequence: TGTGCCAGCAGTCAAAACACAGGGCCTAACACTGAAGCTTTCTTT.

The V and J genes are TRBV18 and TRBJ2-3; TRBD1 agrees at 9 bases. Germline V CDR1 and CDR2: KGHSH, LQKENI. The CDR3 spans 14 residues. Trimming removed 10 bases from V and 5 bases from J; junction bases left unmatched: 10. DNA of the CDR3: TGTGCCACTGCACAGGGGGCGAGTGGAGATACGCAGTATTTT. Translation gives CATAQGASGDTQYF.

The rearrangement links TRBV18 to TRBJ2-7, with D maybe TRBD1 (6 bases). V was pared by 2 bases and J by 1 base, with 9 bases between. Germline V gives CDR1 KGHSH, CDR2 LQKENI. This CDR3 has 14 amino acids. The CDR3 spells CASSPSGQSYEQYF. The CDR3 DNA reads TGTGCCAGCTCACCATCGGGACAATCCTACGAGCAGTACTTC.

The chain has TRBV5-4 and TRBJ1-1, with a possible D match to TRBD1 (5 bases). Germline V CDR1 and CDR2: SGHNT, YYREEE (reference sequence). The CDR3 length is 14 residues. Deletions cut 0 bases from V and 2 bases from J, with 8 bases between. The CDR3 DNA follows: TGTGCCAGCAGCTTGGGACAGATAAACACTGAAGCTTTCTTT. The encoded protein is CASSLGQINTEAFF.

V usage is TRBV5-8 and J usage is TRBJ1-1, with 7 bases lining up with TRBD1. J gave up 0 bases and V 2 bases, and 4 bases lay outside the gene matches. This CDR3 contains 15 residues. Germline CDR1 is SGHTS and CDR2 is YDEGEE. The CDR3 is CASSLYRGLNTEAFF. The CDR3 DNA reads TGTGCCAGCAGCTTATACAGGGGACTGAACACTGAAGCTTTCTTT. The full variable domain, rest sourced from reference TRBV5-8 and TRBJ1-1, is EAGVTQSPTHLIKTRGQQATLRCSPISGHTSVYWYQQALGLGLQFLLWYDEGEERNRGNFPPRFSGRQFPNYSSELNVNALELEDSALYLCASSLYRGLNTEAFFGQGTRLTVV.